Listed below are T cell receptor beta chains from one sample, sequenced in a study of CD8 T cells in ankylosing spondylitis. TCRdb re-derived calls from the 5' RACE reads in MiXCR, one entry per CDR3 protein. The table includes 250,000 to 350,000 distinct CDR3 sequences, 20% to 25% detected once. Input material: blood, either unsorted or a sorted T cell fraction (not recorded which). Receptor source: a female donor with ankylosing spondylitis or in good health (not recorded which). CDR3s include the opening cysteine and the closing phenylalanine or tryptophan. The D gene is left open where the match is weak. Rows may omit the clone size; those that give it use once, few, many or a size class.

J gene: TRBJ1-1
CDR3 length: 15
V gene: TRBV11-2
D gene: -
clone size: few
CDR3 protein: CASSLVPPPSSEAFF
CDR3 DNA: TGTGCCAGCAGCTTAGTCCCGCCTCCCTCTTCTGAAGCTTTCTTT

J gene: TRBJ2-2
CDR3 length: 15
V gene: TRBV6-2/TRBV6-3
D gene: -
clone size: few
CDR3 protein: CASRVDAEVTRELFF
CDR3 DNA: TGTGCCAGCAGAGTCGACGCGGAGGTAACTCGGGAGCTGTTTTTT

J gene: TRBJ2-1
CDR3 length: 16
V gene: TRBV20-1
D gene: TRBD2
clone size: many
CDR3 protein: CSARDRRTSGRNEQFF
CDR3 DNA: TGCAGTGCTAGAGATAGGAGGACTAGCGGGAGAAATGAGCAGTTCTTC

J gene: TRBJ2-5
CDR3 length: 18
V gene: TRBV7-6
D gene: TRBD2
clone size: -
CDR3 protein: CASSRRTSGSILQETQYF
CDR3 DNA: TGTGCCAGCAGCCGACGGACTAGCGGGAGTATTCTTCAGGAGACCCAGTACTTC

J gene: TRBJ2-1
CDR3 length: 15
V gene: TRBV7-2
D gene: TRBD2
clone size: few
CDR3 protein: CASSLGTSGRAGEFF
CDR3 DNA: TGTGCCAGCAGCTTAGGGACTAGCGGGAGGGCCGGGGAGTTCTTC

J gene: TRBJ1-3
CDR3 length: 15
V gene: TRBV7-2
D gene: -
clone size: few
CDR3 protein: CASSLVRQSGNTIYF
CDR3 DNA: TGTGCCAGCAGCTTAGTCCGGCAGTCCGGAAACACCATATATTTT

J gene: TRBJ2-7
CDR3 length: 15
V gene: TRBV4-3
D gene: TRBD2
clone size: few
CDR3 protein: CASSQDTSGKYEQYF
CDR3 DNA: TGCGCCAGCAGCCAAGATACTAGCGGGAAGTACGAGCAGTACTTC

J gene: TRBJ2-3
CDR3 length: 14
V gene: TRBV12-5
D gene: TRBD2
clone size: -
CDR3 protein: CASGFGLAGDTQYF
CDR3 DNA: TGTGCTAGTGGTTTCGGACTAGCGGGAGATACGCAGTATTTT

J gene: TRBJ2-6
CDR3 length: 15
V gene: TRBV5-1
D gene: TRBD1
clone size: -
CDR3 protein: CASSLQGNGANVLTF
CDR3 DNA: TGCGCCAGCAGCTTACAGGGGAATGGGGCCAACGTCCTGACTTTC

J gene: TRBJ2-4
CDR3 length: 14
V gene: TRBV20-1
D gene: -
clone size: -
CDR3 protein: CSASPRAAVNIQYF
CDR3 DNA: TGCAGTGCTAGCCCTCGGGCTGCGGTAAACATTCAGTACTTC

J gene: TRBJ1-1
CDR3 length: 13
V gene: TRBV10-2
D gene: -
clone size: -
CDR3 protein: CASGRFMNTEAFF
CDR3 DNA: TGCGCCAGCGGACGGTTTATGAACACTGAAGCTTTCTTT

J gene: TRBJ1-2
CDR3 length: 15
V gene: TRBV4-2
D gene: -
clone size: few
CDR3 protein: CASSQDPIVSGGYTF
CDR3 DNA: TGTGCCAGCAGCCAAGATCCGATAGTTTCAGGGGGCTACACCTTC

J gene: TRBJ2-7
CDR3 length: 15
V gene: TRBV18
D gene: -
clone size: -
CDR3 protein: CASSPSPTGTIEQYF
CDR3 DNA: TGTGCCAGCTCACCAAGTCCGACAGGGACTATAGAGCAGTACTTC

J gene: TRBJ2-4
CDR3 length: 15
V gene: TRBV18
D gene: -
clone size: -
CDR3 protein: CASSPKAAAKNIQYF
CDR3 DNA: TGTGCCAGCTCACCAAAGGCAGCGGCCAAAAACATTCAGTACTTC

J gene: TRBJ2-5
CDR3 length: 11
V gene: TRBV29-1
D gene: -
clone size: many
CDR3 protein: CSVVPQETQYF
CDR3 DNA: TGCAGCGTGGTCCCCCAAGAGACCCAGTACTTC

J gene: TRBJ2-7
CDR3 length: 14
V gene: TRBV6-2/TRBV6-3
D gene: -
clone size: -
CDR3 protein: CATWRGTSTYEQYF
CDR3 DNA: TGTGCCACCTGGAGGGGCACCAGTACCTACGAGCAGTACTTC

J gene: TRBJ2-1
CDR3 length: 20
V gene: TRBV3-1
D gene: TRBD2
clone size: -
CDR3 protein: CASSQDPDGTSGSIGNEQFF
CDR3 DNA: TGTGCCAGCAGCCAAGACCCAGATGGGACTAGCGGGAGTATAGGCAATGAGCAGTTCTTC

J gene: TRBJ2-7
CDR3 length: 16
V gene: TRBV4-3
D gene: TRBD2
clone size: many
CDR3 protein: CASSRMPGLAIDEQYF
CDR3 DNA: TGCGCCAGCAGCCGTATGCCGGGACTAGCCATCGACGAGCAGTACTTC

J gene: TRBJ2-7
CDR3 length: 16
V gene: TRBV6-2/TRBV6-3
D gene: -
clone size: -
CDR3 protein: CASSTFLTAADYEQYF
CDR3 DNA: TGTGCCAGCAGTACCTTTTTGACGGCCGCGGACTACGAGCAGTACTTC

J gene: TRBJ2-7
CDR3 length: 17
V gene: TRBV18
D gene: TRBD1
clone size: -
CDR3 protein: CASSPPRGDRGKTEQYF
CDR3 DNA: TGTGCCAGCTCACCACCTAGAGGGGACAGGGGGAAAACCGAGCAGTACTTC

J gene: TRBJ2-1
CDR3 length: 17
V gene: TRBV27
D gene: -
clone size: -
CDR3 protein: CASSLYGGGFRYNEQFF
CDR3 DNA: TGTGCCAGCAGTTTATATGGAGGGGGCTTTAGGTACAATGAGCAGTTCTTC

J gene: TRBJ2-7
CDR3 length: 14
V gene: TRBV5-5
D gene: -
clone size: -
CDR3 protein: CASSPQLQGSEQYF
CDR3 DNA: TGTGCCAGCAGCCCGCAATTACAGGGATCGGAGCAGTACTTC

J gene: TRBJ2-2
CDR3 length: 14
V gene: TRBV18
D gene: -
clone size: -
CDR3 protein: CASSPTTGTGELFF
CDR3 DNA: TGTGCCAGCTCCCCAACTACAGGGACCGGGGAGCTGTTTTTT

J gene: TRBJ1-2
CDR3 length: 12
V gene: TRBV20-1
D gene: -
clone size: few
CDR3 protein: CSARDGGYGYTF
CDR3 DNA: TGCAGTGCTAGAGATGGGGGCTATGGCTACACCTTC

J gene: TRBJ2-2
CDR3 length: 14
V gene: TRBV12-3/TRBV12-4
D gene: -
clone size: -
CDR3 protein: CASSPDGIAGELFF
CDR3 DNA: TGTGCCAGCAGTCCGGACGGAATCGCCGGGGAGCTGTTTTTT

J gene: TRBJ1-1
CDR3 length: 11
V gene: TRBV4-3
D gene: -
clone size: few
CDR3 protein: CASSQADEAFF
CDR3 DNA: TGCGCCAGCAGCCAAGCCGATGAAGCTTTCTTT

J gene: TRBJ2-3
CDR3 length: 17
V gene: TRBV7-6
D gene: TRBD2
clone size: few
CDR3 protein: CASSPRLAGGSTDTQYF
CDR3 DNA: TGTGCCAGCAGCCCGCGACTAGCGGGAGGTAGCACAGATACGCAGTATTTT

J gene: TRBJ2-1
CDR3 length: 16
V gene: TRBV2
D gene: TRBD2
clone size: once
CDR3 protein: CASSDLAGVPYNEQFF
CDR3 DNA: TGTGCCAGCAGCGACCTAGCGGGAGTACCCTACAATGAGCAGTTCTTC

J gene: TRBJ1-2
CDR3 length: 12
V gene: TRBV20-1
D gene: -
clone size: -
CDR3 protein: CSASRGDDGYTF
CDR3 DNA: TGCAGTGCTAGTCGGGGAGATGACGGCTACACCTTC

J gene: TRBJ2-1
CDR3 length: 15
V gene: TRBV7-3
D gene: TRBD1
clone size: few
CDR3 protein: CASSPGTGSLREQFF
CDR3 DNA: TGTGCCAGCAGCCCAGGGACAGGATCCCTCCGGGAGCAGTTCTTC

J gene: TRBJ2-5
CDR3 length: 14
V gene: TRBV20-1
D gene: TRBD1
clone size: once
CDR3 protein: CSARTGAALSTQYF
CDR3 DNA: TGCAGTGCTAGGACAGGGGCTGCCTTGTCGACCCAGTACTTC

J gene: TRBJ1-1
CDR3 length: 15
V gene: TRBV7-9
D gene: TRBD1
clone size: -
CDR3 protein: CASSFDDRAGTEAFF
CDR3 DNA: TGTGCCAGCAGCTTCGATGACAGGGCGGGCACTGAAGCTTTCTTT

J gene: TRBJ1-6
CDR3 length: 14
V gene: TRBV10-3
D gene: -
clone size: few
CDR3 protein: CAIRGERENSPLHF
CDR3 DNA: TGTGCCATCAGAGGGGAAAGGGAGAATTCACCCCTCCACTTT

J gene: TRBJ2-7
CDR3 length: 15
V gene: TRBV5-1
D gene: TRBD1
clone size: few
CDR3 protein: CASSLAGTVSYEQYF
CDR3 DNA: TGCGCCAGCAGCTTGGCCGGGACAGTCTCCTACGAGCAGTACTTC

J gene: TRBJ1-5
CDR3 length: 14
V gene: TRBV12-3/TRBV12-4
D gene: -
clone size: many
CDR3 protein: CASSSGPTNQPQHF
CDR3 DNA: TGTGCCAGCAGTTCCGGGCCGACCAATCAGCCCCAGCATTTT

J gene: TRBJ2-1
CDR3 length: 13
V gene: TRBV29-1
D gene: -
clone size: many
CDR3 protein: CSVDRGRSNEQFF
CDR3 DNA: TGCAGCGTTGACCGGGGGCGAAGCAATGAGCAGTTCTTC

J gene: TRBJ1-5
CDR3 length: 11
V gene: TRBV12-3/TRBV12-4
D gene: -
clone size: -
CDR3 protein: CASCRGGSQHF
CDR3 DNA: TGTGCCAGCTGCCGAGGCGGGTCCCAGCATTTT

J gene: TRBJ2-1
CDR3 length: 14
V gene: TRBV18
D gene: -
clone size: -
CDR3 protein: CASSPGFLVGEQFF
CDR3 DNA: TGTGCCAGCTCACCAGGCTTCCTGGTTGGTGAGCAGTTCTTC

J gene: TRBJ1-5
CDR3 length: 12
V gene: TRBV5-6
D gene: -
clone size: -
CDR3 protein: CASSLYTQPQHF
CDR3 DNA: TGTGCCAGCAGCTTATACACCCAGCCCCAGCATTTT

J gene: TRBJ1-2
CDR3 length: 13
V gene: TRBV20-1
D gene: -
clone size: many
CDR3 protein: CSAKRAGRYGYTF
CDR3 DNA: TGCAGTGCGAAAAGGGCAGGGAGGTATGGCTACACCTTC

J gene: TRBJ2-7
CDR3 length: 14
V gene: TRBV20-1
D gene: TRBD2
clone size: -
CDR3 protein: CSARAPSGAYEQYF
CDR3 DNA: TGCAGTGCTAGAGCCCCGAGCGGGGCCTACGAGCAGTACTTC

J gene: TRBJ2-7
CDR3 length: 18
V gene: TRBV12-3/TRBV12-4
D gene: TRBD1
clone size: -
CDR3 protein: CASSFGPQGGQGANEQYF
CDR3 DNA: TGTGCCAGCAGTTTCGGGCCCCAAGGCGGGCAGGGGGCCAACGAGCAGTACTTC

J gene: TRBJ1-2
CDR3 length: 15
V gene: TRBV5-5
D gene: TRBD1
clone size: few
CDR3 protein: CASSGGQGVYYGYTF
CDR3 DNA: TGTGCCAGCAGCGGGGGACAGGGGGTTTACTATGGCTACACCTTC

J gene: TRBJ1-2
CDR3 length: 13
V gene: TRBV27
D gene: -
clone size: many
CDR3 protein: CASSLGQGSGYTF
CDR3 DNA: TGTGCCAGCAGTTTAGGGCAGGGGAGCGGCTACACCTTC

J gene: TRBJ2-1
CDR3 length: 12
V gene: TRBV19
D gene: -
clone size: -
CDR3 protein: CASSIAGHEQFF
CDR3 DNA: TGTGCCAGTAGTATAGCAGGCCATGAGCAGTTCTTC

J gene: TRBJ1-2
CDR3 length: 15
V gene: TRBV7-9
D gene: -
clone size: few
CDR3 protein: CASSLDGGQAMSYTF
CDR3 DNA: TGTGCCAGCAGCTTAGATGGGGGCCAAGCTATGAGCTACACCTTC

J gene: TRBJ1-1
CDR3 length: 14
V gene: TRBV5-6
D gene: TRBD1
clone size: -
CDR3 protein: CASSLGRGSTEAFF
CDR3 DNA: TGTGCCAGCAGCTTGGGCAGGGGGAGCACTGAAGCTTTCTTT

J gene: TRBJ1-3
CDR3 length: 14
V gene: TRBV5-5
D gene: -
clone size: few
CDR3 protein: CASSLEGNENTIYF
CDR3 DNA: TGTGCCAGCAGCTTGGAAGGGAACGAAAACACCATATATTTT